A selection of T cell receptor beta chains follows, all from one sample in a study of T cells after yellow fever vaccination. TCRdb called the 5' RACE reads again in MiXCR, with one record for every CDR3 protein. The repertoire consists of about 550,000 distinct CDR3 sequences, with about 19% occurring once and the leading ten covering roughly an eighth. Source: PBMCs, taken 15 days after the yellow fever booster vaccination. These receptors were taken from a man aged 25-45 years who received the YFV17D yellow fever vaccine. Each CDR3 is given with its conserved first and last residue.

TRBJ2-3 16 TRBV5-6 CASSLYGTSGTDTQYF
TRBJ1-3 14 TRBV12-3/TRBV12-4 CASRTGQPGNTIYF
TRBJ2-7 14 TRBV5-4 CASSLVQDSYEQYF
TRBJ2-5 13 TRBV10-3 CATRLGDTETQYF
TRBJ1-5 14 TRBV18 CASSLGLTNRPQHF
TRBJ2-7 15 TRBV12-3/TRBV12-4 CASSLQGGPRSEQYF
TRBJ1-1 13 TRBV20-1 CSARDEGDSEAFF
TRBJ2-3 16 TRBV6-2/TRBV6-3 CASSPRVAGVGDTQYF
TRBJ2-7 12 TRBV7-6 CASSLSGILQYF
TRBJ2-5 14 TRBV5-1 CASSLPAGRETQYF
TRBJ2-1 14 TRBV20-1 CSALADTSYNEQFF
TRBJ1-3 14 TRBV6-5 CASSYSEEGNTIYF
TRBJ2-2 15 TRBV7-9 CASSAAGGNTGELFF
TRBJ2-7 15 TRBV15 CATSREGTGAYEQYF
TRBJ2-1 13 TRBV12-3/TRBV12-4 CASRLAAYNEQFF
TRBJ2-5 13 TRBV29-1 CSVAGQAGETQYF
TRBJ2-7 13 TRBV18 CASQLGGNYEQYF
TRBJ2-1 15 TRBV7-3 CASSEDRGSYNEQFF
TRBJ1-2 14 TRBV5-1 CASSLEGSGDGYTF
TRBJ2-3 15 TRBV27 CASSLTREYTDTQYF
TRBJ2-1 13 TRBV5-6 CASGGQFGGEQFF
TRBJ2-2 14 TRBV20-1 CSARPVTSAGELFF
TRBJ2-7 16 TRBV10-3 CAISDMTSGRQYEQYF
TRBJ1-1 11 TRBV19 CASIGDSKAFF
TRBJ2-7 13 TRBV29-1 CSVEHGQGYEQYF
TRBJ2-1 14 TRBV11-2 CASSLGTNYNEQFF
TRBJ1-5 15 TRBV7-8 CASSFGSNSNQPQHF
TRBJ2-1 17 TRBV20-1 CRAPRGVAGGDPNEQFF
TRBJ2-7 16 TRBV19 CASSITWDSVTYEQYF
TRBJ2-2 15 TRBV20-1 CSARESGANTGELFF
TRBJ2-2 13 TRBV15 CATRRDRDGELFF
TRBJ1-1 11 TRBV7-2 CASSPGAEAFF